This T cell receptor (beta chain) was retrieved from a study of tumor-infiltrating lymphocytes in glioblastoma multiforme. Multiple V-beta primers and a C-beta primer amplified TCRB from RNA. TCRdb analysed the multiplex PCR reads with MiXCR anew, one entry per CDR3 protein. In the table there are fewer than 10,000 distinct CDR3 sequences, 65% to 80% of which are singletons. There are 14 residues in the CDR3. V shed 3 bases, J shed 6 bases, and the junction held 5 bases outside the gene matches. The specimen sequenced was brain tumor tissue. This sequence was found in a male donor with glioblastoma. The chain employs TRBV12-3 or TRBV12-4 and TRBJ2-1; 7 positions match TRBD1. For the CDR3, the DNA is TGTGCCAGCAGTTTTTTGGGACAGCTCAATGAGCAGTTCTTC. The encoded protein is CASSFLGQLNEQFF.